The clone carrying this T cell receptor beta chain was picked up a small number of times. Antigen specificity is unknown. TCRdb reprocessed the 5' RACE reads with MiXCR, giving one entry per CDR3 protein. Seen here are around 310,000 distinct CDR3 sequences, 20% to 25% observed once, and the top ten hold roughly a fifth. This entry belongs to a study of T-cell memory formation after mild COVID-19. Study-level background: Clusters were largely donor specific.

The V end was cut by 5 bases, the J end by 2 bases, with 10 bases between. CDR3 length: 15 amino acids. Germline-derived CDR1 and CDR2 are MNHNS and SASEGT. Whole-study results and caveats: Several responding clones turned up in pre-infection memory, indicating that cross-reactive memory may have taken part.

The chain carries TRBV6-1 and TRBJ1-6; tentative D call: TRBD1 (5 bases). The receptor comes from a man between 18 and 35 years old who had mild COVID-19 (a few samples of this study predate the infection). Cell type and time point are not known. The source material was PBMCs or a T cell subset sorted from them (not recorded which). CDR3 amino acids: CASSPSTAYNSPLHF. The DNA of the CDR3 is TGTGCCAGCAGTCCGTCGACAGCCTATAATTCACCCCTCCACTTT.